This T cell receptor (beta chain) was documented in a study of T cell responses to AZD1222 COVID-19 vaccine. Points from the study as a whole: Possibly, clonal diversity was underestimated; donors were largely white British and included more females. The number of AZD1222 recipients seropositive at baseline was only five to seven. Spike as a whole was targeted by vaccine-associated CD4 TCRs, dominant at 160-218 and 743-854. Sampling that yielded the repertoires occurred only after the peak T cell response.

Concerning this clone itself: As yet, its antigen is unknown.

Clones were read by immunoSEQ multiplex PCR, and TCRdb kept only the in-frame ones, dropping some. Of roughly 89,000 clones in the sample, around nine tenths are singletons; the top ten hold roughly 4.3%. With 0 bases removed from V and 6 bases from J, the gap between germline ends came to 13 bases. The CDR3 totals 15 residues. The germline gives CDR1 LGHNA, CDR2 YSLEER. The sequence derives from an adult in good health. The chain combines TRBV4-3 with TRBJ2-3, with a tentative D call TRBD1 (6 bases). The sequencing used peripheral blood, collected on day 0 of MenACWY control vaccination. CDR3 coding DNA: TGCGCCAGCAGCCAAGAACGGACAGAAGGGGATACGCAGTATTTT. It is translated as CASSQERTEGDTQYF.